Given below is one T cell receptor (beta chain) in context. Its antigen is as yet unknown. TCRdb used MiXCR to reprocess the reads, holding one entry per CDR3 protein. Found here are roughly 340,000 distinct CDR3 sequences, almost 30% of them singletons; the top ten hold 20%. The CDR3 covers 14 residues. CDR1 is MNHEY, CDR2 SVGAGI, per germline. V lost 5 bases and J 4 bases, leaving 14 bases between the germline ends. These data come from a study of T cell repertoires in cytomegalovirus infection. About the research overall: HLA-C-restricted CMV epitopes, recently identified, and well-studied HLA-B-restricted ones were used by the study. Indications of both CMV infection and matching HLA type were provided by public TCR beta signatures.

Study-wide findings and caveats: The study identified carriers of CMV plus the relevant HLA from cumulative public TCR beta family frequency. HLA-C-restricted CMV clonotypes gave the most frequent clonotype in two of eight donors.

This sequence was found in a human donor in good health (CMV status not recorded). Some clones in this sample may be carry-over from other donors' samples. The chain recombines TRBV6-5 with TRBJ1-2; a weak D match, TRBD1 (5 bases). The sequenced sample was cultured PBMCs, obtained from culture after CMV antigen stimulation. The CDR3 reads CASSKLGTPYGYTF. As DNA, the CDR3 is TGTGCCAGCAGTAAACTCGGGACCCCCTATGGCTACACCTTC.